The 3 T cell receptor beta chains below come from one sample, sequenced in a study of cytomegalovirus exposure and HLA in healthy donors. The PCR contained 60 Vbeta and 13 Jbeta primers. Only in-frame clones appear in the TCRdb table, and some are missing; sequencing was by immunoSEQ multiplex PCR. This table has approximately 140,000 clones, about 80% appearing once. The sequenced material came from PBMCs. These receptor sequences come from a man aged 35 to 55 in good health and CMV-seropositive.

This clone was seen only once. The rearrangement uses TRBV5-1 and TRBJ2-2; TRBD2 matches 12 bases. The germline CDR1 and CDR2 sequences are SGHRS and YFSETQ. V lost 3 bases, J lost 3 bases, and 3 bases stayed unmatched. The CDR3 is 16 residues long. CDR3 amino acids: CASSSGTSGYTGELFF. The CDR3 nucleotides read TGCGCCAGCAGCTCGGGGACTAGCGGGTACACCGGGGAGCTGTTTTTT.

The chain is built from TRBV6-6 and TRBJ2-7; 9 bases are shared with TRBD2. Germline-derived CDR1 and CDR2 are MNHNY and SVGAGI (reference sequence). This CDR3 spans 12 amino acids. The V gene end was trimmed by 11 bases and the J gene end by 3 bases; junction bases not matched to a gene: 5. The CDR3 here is CAASGGHYEQYF. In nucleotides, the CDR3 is TGTGCCGCAAGCGGGGGGCACTACGAGCAGTACTTC.

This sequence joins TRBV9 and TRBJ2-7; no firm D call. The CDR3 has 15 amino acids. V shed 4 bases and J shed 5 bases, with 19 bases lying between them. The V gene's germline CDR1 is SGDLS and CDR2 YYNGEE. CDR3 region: CASSPSTVPPDEQYF. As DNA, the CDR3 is TGTGCCAGCAGCCCATCAACGGTTCCACCCGACGAGCAGTACTTC.